One and the same sample provided the 25 T cell receptor beta chains below, sequenced in a study of T-cell reconstitution after alpha-beta-depleted transplantation in children. A TCRbeta library incorporating unique molecular identifiers was prepared. In TCRdb, the PCR reads were re-called with MiXCR into one record per CDR3 protein. There are roughly 500,000 distinct CDR3 sequences in the sample; roughly 10% occur only once, and around 2% lies in the top ten. The input for sequencing was PBMCs, taken before TCRalphabeta/CD19-depleted stem cell transplant. The receptors shown here come from a child aged 2 to 10 with inherited bone marrow failure, due to receive a stem cell transplant.

This clonotype was counted ten times or more. This chain joins TRBV20-1 and TRBJ2-1, with TRBD2 identical over 11 bases. The CDR3 has 13 amino acids. Germline assignment: CDR1 DFQATT and CDR2 SNEGSKA (reference sequence). Trimming removed 5 bases from V and 9 bases from J; junction bases left unmatched: 6. The CDR3 DNA sequence: TGCAGTGCTGGGGGTCTAGCGGGAGGTGAGCAGTTCTTC. Protein sequence: CSAGGLAGGEQFF.

At least ten counts were recorded for this clonotype. The CDR3 protein is CASSQLPAGGSTDTQYF. The CDR3, as DNA: TGCGCCAGCAGCCAATTGCCAGCGGGAGGCTCCACAGATACGCAGTATTTT. This rearrangement joins TRBV4-3 to TRBJ2-3, with 9 positions matching TRBD2. From germline, CDR1 is LGHNA and CDR2 YSLEER. The length of the CDR3 is 17 residues. V shed 2 bases and J 2 bases; nucleotides not matched to a gene: 8.

J is TRBJ2-5 and V is TRBV15, with TRBD1 matching 8 bases. The V gene end was trimmed by 5 bases and the J gene end by 1 base; junction bases not matched to a gene: 3. CDR3 length: 14 residues. CDR1 is LNHNV and CDR2 is YYDKDF in the germline V gene (reference sequence). Written as DNA, the CDR3 is TGTGCCACCAGCGCGGACAGGGCCCAAGAGACCCAGTACTTC. Translating it yields CATSADRAQETQYF.

This clonotype was found many times. The chain combines TRBV12-3 or TRBV12-4 with TRBJ2-1; the match to TRBD2 covers 16 bases. The CDR3 totals 16 residues. Trimming removed 6 bases from V and 6 bases from J; junction bases left unmatched: 5. The CDR3 DNA reads as TGTGCCAGCAGCCGCGGGACTAGCGGGAGGGGCAATGAGCAGTTCTTC. Translated, it gives CASSRGTSGRGNEQFF.

This clonotype appeared many times. The chain carries TRBV10-3 and TRBJ1-2, with unresolved D. Trimming removed 7 bases from V and 1 base from J, with 13 bases in between. The V gene's germline CDR1 is ENHRY and CDR2 SYGVKD. The CDR3 extends over 14 amino acids. CDR3 bases: TGTGCCATCACAGCGACCGATATTAACTATGGCTACACCTTC. This sequence encodes CAITATDINYGYTF.

This clonotype has at least ten counts. CDR3 sequence: CSVEWGGLGELFF. The CDR3 coding sequence is TGCAGCGTTGAATGGGGGGGCCTCGGGGAGCTGTTTTTT. The chain combines TRBV29-1 with TRBJ2-2; D possibly corresponds to TRBD2 (7 bases). The CDR3 runs to 13 residues. V was pared by 2 bases and J by 7 bases, with 11 bases between. Germline CDR1 reads SQVTM; CDR2 reads ANQGSEA.

Many counts were recorded for this clonotype. This rearrangement joins TRBV11-2 to TRBJ2-3; D not certain. The CDR3 length is 12 residues. Germline CDR1 is SGHAT and CDR2 is FQNNGV. V lost 0 bases and J lost 6, with 4 bases in between. The CDR3 loop reads CASSLEFDTQYF. The DNA for the CDR3 is TGTGCCAGCAGCTTAGAGTTCGATACGCAGTATTTT.

The chain recombines TRBV12-3 or TRBV12-4 with TRBJ2-7; 8 nucleotides match TRBD1. This CDR3 region has 14 residues. After removal of 3 bases from V and 9 bases from J, the junction contained 10 bases not matched to a gene. The CDR3 is CASSFLDRVFLQYF. The CDR3 DNA sequence: TGTGCCAGCAGTTTCTTGGACAGGGTTTTCTTGCAGTACTTC.

This clonotype was observed at least ten times. The chain carries TRBV27 and TRBJ1-1; D uncertain. The V end was cut by 1 base, the J end by 8 bases, with 11 bases between. The CDR3 contains 13 residues. Germline assignment: CDR1 MNHEY and CDR2 SMNVEV (reference sequence). The CDR3 protein is CASSLLAAREAFF. The CDR3 nucleotides read TGTGCCAGCAGTTTATTGGCAGCGCGGGAAGCTTTCTTT.

In this sample, this clonotype turned up many times. The chain recombines TRBV5-1 with TRBJ2-2, with D unclear. CDR1 is SGHRS and CDR2 is YFSETQ in the germline V gene. This CDR3 region has 15 residues. V gave up 2 bases and J gave up 0 bases, with 8 bases separating them. The CDR3 here is CASSLTSTNTGELFF. The CDR3 DNA sequence: TGCGCCAGCAGCTTAACTTCGACGAACACCGGGGAGCTGTTTTTT. The full variable domain, rest sourced from reference TRBV5-1 and TRBJ2-2, is KAGVTQTPRYLIKTRGQQVTLSCSPISGHRSVSWYQQTPGQGLQFLFEYFSETQRNKGNFPGRFSGRQFSNSRSEMNVSTLELGDSALYLCASSLTSTNTGELFFGEGSRLTVL.

This clonotype was counted ten times or more. V gene TRBV7-2 combines with J gene TRBJ2-2; possibly TRBD2 for D (5 bases). V dropped 5 bases and J dropped 6 bases, with 10 bases sitting between them. This CDR3 region has 13 residues. CDR1 SGHTA and CDR2 FQGNSA come from the germline V gene. The CDR3, as DNA: TGTGCCAGCAGCCTGTCGAGGGCCGGGGAGCTGTTTTTT. Protein sequence: CASSLSRAGELFF.

This clonotype was recorded many times. V gene TRBV12-3 or TRBV12-4 combines with J gene TRBJ2-3; D is uncertain. V was trimmed by 5 bases and J by 6 bases, leaving 12 bases between them. This CDR3 is 13 amino acids long. The CDR3 coding sequence is TGTGCCAGCAGTCCGACATTCTCCGATACGCAGTATTTT. This sequence encodes CASSPTFSDTQYF.

This clonotype has only a few counts. The junction and the germline gene differ at one end; a read error may be behind it. V is TRBV20-1 and J is TRBJ2-5; 7 nucleotides match TRBD2. The CDR3 runs to 14 residues. The germline CDR1 and CDR2 sequences are DFQATT and SNEGSKA (reference sequence). CDR3: CSVRGAGRAGETHF. Here the CDR3 DNA reads TGCAGTGTCAGAGGGGCGGGGAGGGCGGGAGAGACCCACTTC.

This clonotype was picked up many times. The chain links TRBV12-3 or TRBV12-4 to TRBJ1-2; 7 nucleotides line up with TRBD1. J gave up 5 bases and V 5 bases, and 11 bases lay outside the gene matches. This CDR3 contains 15 residues. The CDR3 is CASSVTQGLWYGYTF. The CDR3 coding sequence is TGTGCCAGCAGTGTAACACAGGGGCTCTGGTATGGCTACACCTTC.

This clonotype came up a few times. This rearrangement joins TRBV7-2 to TRBJ2-7; 12 bases match TRBD2. The CDR3 runs 17 residues. Unmatched junction bases numbered 12, after V lost 5 bases and J lost 4 bases. CDR1 and CDR2 (germline): SGHTA, FQGNSA. CDR3 sequence (DNA): TGTGCCAGCAGCCAAAGACTAGCGGGAGCCCCCAGTTACGAGCAGTACTTC. Residues: CASSQRLAGAPSYEQYF. The variable domain in full, completed from reference TRBV7-2 and TRBJ2-7, reads GAGVSQSPSNKVTEKGKDVELRCDPISGHTALYWYRQSLGQGLEFLIYFQGNSAPDKSGLPSDRFSAERTGGSVSTLTIQRTQQEDSAVYLCASSQRLAGAPSYEQYFGPGTRLTVT.

The V call is TRBV7-9, the J call TRBJ2-2; 7 bases agree with TRBD1. Trimming removed 5 bases from V and 5 bases from J; junction bases left unmatched: 8. Looked up from germline, CDR1 is SEHNR and CDR2 is FQNEAQ (reference sequence). This CDR3 region has 15 residues. The CDR3 DNA sequence: TGTGCCAGCAGCCCGAACAGGGGAGCAACCGGGGAGCTGTTTTTT. It specifies CASSPNRGATGELFF.

This clonotype was detected many times. The genes are TRBV28 and TRBJ2-1; TRBD2 might be the D (6 bases). Germline loops: CDR1 MDHEN, CDR2 SYDVKM. This CDR3 spans 14 amino acids. Trimming removed 10 bases at V and 4 bases at J, with 17 bases between. The CDR3 loop reads CATLGTPKYNEQFF. CDR3 sequence (DNA): TGTGCCACCTTGGGGACTCCAAAGTACAATGAGCAGTTCTTC.

This clonotype was detected many times. The chain carries TRBV10-2 and TRBJ2-5, with TRBD2 identical over 16 bases. This CDR3 region has 17 residues. J lost 1 base, V lost 6 bases, and 5 bases had no gene match. The germline CDR1 and CDR2 sequences are WSHSY and SAAADI. The CDR3 region has the DNA TGCGCCAGCAGCGGGACTAGCGGGAGGGTTTTCCAAGAGACCCAGTACTTC. Translated, it gives CASSGTSGRVFQETQYF.

This chain connects TRBV20-1 to TRBJ1-5; 8 nucleotides match TRBD1. Losses at the gene ends were 2 bases for V and 1 base for J; bases not matched to a gene: 13. The length of the CDR3 is 18 residues. The germline V gene has CDR1 DFQATT and CDR2 SNEGSKA (reference sequence). CDR3 sequence: CSARPRQGWGNSNQPQHF. The DNA of the CDR3 is TGCAGTGCTAGACCCAGACAGGGGTGGGGGAACAGCAATCAGCCCCAGCATTTT.

This clonotype has just a few counts. This chain connects TRBV7-8 to TRBJ2-7; D may be TRBD1 (5 bases). The CDR3 runs 12 residues. Germline CDR1 and CDR2: SGHVS and FQNEAQ. V lost 8 bases and J 5 bases, leaving 13 bases between the germline ends. The CDR3 spells CASGQGTHEQYF. Here the CDR3 DNA reads TGTGCCAGCGGGCAGGGTACCCACGAGCAGTACTTC.

This clonotype was counted at least ten times. The chain employs TRBV7-2 and TRBJ2-1; 8 nucleotides line up with TRBD2. Germline values: CDR1 SGHTA, CDR2 FQGNSA. The CDR3 extends over 15 amino acids. V dropped 4 bases and J dropped 9; count of bases not matched to a gene: 11. This CDR3 is CASSYLINLAGEQFF. The CDR3 nucleotides read TGTGCCAGCAGCTATCTGATAAATCTAGCGGGTGAGCAGTTCTTC.

There are many counts of this clonotype. The chain links TRBV15 to TRBJ2-5; 7 bases match TRBD1. The V gene's germline CDR1 is LNHNV and CDR2 YYDKDF (reference sequence). The V gene end was trimmed by 4 bases and the J gene end by 1 base; junction bases not matched to a gene: 9. The CDR3 covers 16 residues. The CDR3 loop is CATSIQSTGFQETQYF. CDR3 DNA: TGTGCCACCAGCATTCAATCGACAGGGTTCCAAGAGACCCAGTACTTC.

There are many counts of this clonotype. CDR3 region: CSVEDQHFGNTIYF. CDR3 coding DNA: TGCAGCGTTGAAGATCAACACTTTGGAAACACCATATATTTT. The V and J genes are TRBV29-1 and TRBJ1-3; no firm D call. This CDR3 contains 14 residues. The germline V gene encodes CDR1 SQVTM and CDR2 ANQGSEA. Trimming removed 0 bases at V and 3 bases at J, with 9 bases between.

This clonotype was seen repeatedly, ten times or more. The CDR3 sequence: CASSSAGGSEAFF. For the CDR3, the DNA is TGTGCCAGCAGCTCTGCAGGGGGCTCTGAAGCTTTCTTT. This chain uses TRBV7-9 with TRBJ1-1; 8 bases line up with TRBD1. With 4 bases clipped from V and 6 bases from J, the junction kept 4 bases outside the gene matches. The CDR3 length is 13 residues. Germline V gives CDR1 SEHNR, CDR2 FQNEAQ (reference sequence).

This clonotype was observed a few times. The gene calls are TRBV7-9 and TRBJ1-1; a weak D match, TRBD1 (6 bases). The V gene's germline CDR1 is SEHNR and CDR2 FQNEAQ (reference sequence). Trimming removed 4 bases at V and 6 bases at J, with 12 bases between. The CDR3 is made up of 13 amino acids. The CDR3 nucleotides are TGTGCCAGCAGCTCAACAGGGATCGCTGAAGCTTTCTTT. Amino acids: CASSSTGIAEAFF.